The next 27 T cell receptor beta chains were all read from a single sample in a study of cytomegalovirus exposure and HLA in healthy donors. Profiled with immunoSEQ multiplex PCR; TCRdb holds only in-frame clones, not every one. The repertoire holds 150,000 to 200,000 clones, about 89% seen once, with approximately 2.6% in the top ten. The specimen sequenced was PBMCs. The receptors come from a man younger than 35 in good health and CMV-seropositive.

This chain connects TRBV27 to TRBJ1-1; 7 nucleotides line up with TRBD1. The V gene's germline CDR1 is MNHEY and CDR2 SMNVEV (reference sequence). Germline trimming cut 7 bases from V and 3 bases from J; bases unmatched to any gene: 11. CDR3 length: 15 amino acids. The CDR3 coding sequence is TGTGCCAGCACTCACATAGGCGACAGGGACACTGAAGCTTTCTTT. It codes for CASTHIGDRDTEAFF.

This chain connects TRBV5-1 to TRBJ2-7; 9 nucleotides match TRBD1. From germline, CDR1 is SGHRS and CDR2 YFSETQ. This CDR3 spans 15 amino acids. With V trimmed by 6 bases and J by 5 bases, 12 bases remained unmatched. The CDR3 sequence is CASTRTGDELDEQYF. The DNA for the CDR3 is TGCGCCAGCACCCGGACAGGGGACGAGCTCGACGAGCAGTACTTC.

The genes are TRBV6-1 and TRBJ1-2; no clear D. Germline V gives CDR1 MNHNS, CDR2 SASEGT. V was shortened by 2 bases and J by 4 bases, with 11 bases between the two germline ends. The CDR3 runs to 14 residues. The CDR3 sequence is CASSESLEIYGYTF. For the CDR3, the DNA is TGTGCCAGCAGTGAAAGTCTCGAGATCTATGGCTACACCTTC.

CDR3 in DNA: TGTGCCAGCAGTTACTTTGGGGAGGGAAAACTGTTTTTT. It codes for CASSYFGEGKLFF. The chain has TRBV6-5 and TRBJ1-4; D gene ambiguous. Germline V gives CDR1 MNHEY, CDR2 SVGAGI. The V gene lost 1 base and the J gene lost 10 bases, with 10 bases spanning the gap. The CDR3 is 13 amino acids.

The genes are TRBV2 and TRBJ2-7, with 9 bases that match TRBD1. Trimming removed 10 bases from V and 6 bases from J; junction bases left unmatched: 7. The CDR3 has 12 amino acids. The germline gives CDR1 SNHLY, CDR2 FYNNEI. CDR3: CATGDRAGEQYF. CDR3 DNA sequence: TGTGCCACAGGGGACAGGGCGGGCGAGCAGTACTTC.

The rearrangement joins TRBV6-6 to TRBJ2-1; 7 bases are a match to TRBD1. CDR1 is MNHNY, CDR2 SVGAGI, per germline (reference sequence). With 0 bases clipped from V and 8 bases from J, the junction kept 4 bases outside the gene matches. This CDR3 contains 14 residues. The CDR3 DNA reads as TGTGCCAGCAGTTACTCCTACAGGGGAGATGAGCAGTTCTTC. Its protein product is CASSYSYRGDEQFF.

V and J are TRBV5-1 and TRBJ1-3; 7 bases agree with TRBD1. Germline V lookup: CDR1 SGHRS, CDR2 YFSETQ. The CDR3 consists of 15 residues. The V segment lost 4 bases and the J segment 0 bases; nucleotides outside the gene matches: 4. The DNA of the CDR3 is TGCGCCAGCAGCGGGGGACAGCTCTCTGGAAACACCATATATTTT. Amino acids: CASSGGQLSGNTIYF.

CDR3 bases: TGTGCCACGCGGAGGTTTGTGGCCGGGGAGCTGTTTTTT. The encoded protein is CATRRFVAGELFF. V and J are TRBV15 and TRBJ2-2; perhaps TRBD2 as D (5 bases). The length of the CDR3 is 13 residues. Germline V gives CDR1 LNHNV, CDR2 YYDKDF (reference sequence). V lost 9 bases, J lost 6 bases, and 14 bases lay in between.

V usage is TRBV18 and J usage is TRBJ2-2; a possible D gene is TRBD2 (6 bases). V lost 2 bases and J lost 6, with 7 bases in between. CDR3 size: 13 residues. The germline V gene encodes CDR1 KGHSH and CDR2 LQKENI. The CDR3 region is CASSPREAGELFF. The CDR3 DNA sequence: TGTGCCAGCTCACCAAGGGAGGCCGGGGAGCTGTTTTTT. The whole variable domain, remainder taken from reference TRBV18 and TRBJ2-2, is NAGVMQNPRHLVRRRGQEARLRCSPMKGHSHVYWYRQLPEEGLKFMVYLQKENIIDESGMPKERFSAEFPKEGPSILRIQQVVRGDSAAYFCASSPREAGELFFGEGSRLTVL.

The CDR3 nucleotides read TGTGCCAGCAGCCAGGCGGGGGGGCCGGAGACCCAGTACTTC. Its translation: CASSQAGGPETQYF. The V and J genes are TRBV9 and TRBJ2-5; 9 nucleotides line up with TRBD2. The CDR3 is 14 amino acids. Per germline, CDR1 SGDLS and CDR2 YYNGEE. With 4 bases clipped from V and 5 bases from J, the junction kept 6 bases outside the gene matches. The variable domain in full, with the rest retrieved from reference TRBV9 and TRBJ2-5, is DSGVTQTPKHLITATGQRVTLRCSPRSGDLSVYWYQQSLDQGLQFLIQYYNGEERAKGNILERFSAQQFPDLHSELNLSSLELGDSALYFCASSQAGGPETQYFGPGTRLLVL.

The chain links TRBV9 to TRBJ2-1; no clear D gene. This CDR3 has 14 amino acids. The V gene's germline CDR1 is SGDLS and CDR2 YYNGEE. The ends were cut back, 0 bases at V and 3 bases at J, with 7 bases in the middle. CDR3 in amino acids: CASSVGGLYNEQFF. The CDR3 DNA reads as TGTGCCAGCAGCGTAGGCGGCCTCTACAATGAGCAGTTCTTC.

The V call is TRBV7-3, the J call TRBJ1-2; D is uncertain. The CDR3 length is 13 residues. V shed 1 base and J shed 7 bases, with 10 bases lying between them. Germline-derived CDR1 and CDR2 are SGHTA and FQGTGA. The CDR3 here is CASSLIGRGGYTF. CDR3 DNA sequence: TGTGCCAGCAGCTTAATAGGGCGGGGTGGCTACACCTTC.

This chain connects TRBV13 to TRBJ2-1; tentative D call: TRBD1 (6 bases). Germline CDR1 and CDR2: PRHDT and FYEKMQ (reference sequence). The CDR3 extends over 16 amino acids. The ends were cut back, 5 bases at V and 4 bases at J, with 18 bases in the middle. CDR3 DNA sequence: TGTGCCAGCAGCCCCGGCGAGGGGGAAACTTACAATGAGCAGTTCTTC. This codes for CASSPGEGETYNEQFF.

This chain uses TRBV6-5 with TRBJ1-5; 7 bases fit TRBD1. The CDR3 length is 15 residues. From germline, CDR1 is MNHEY and CDR2 SVGAGI. V lost 6 bases to trimming and J lost 6 bases; unmatched junction nucleotides: 11. As DNA, the CDR3 is TGTGCCAGCAGACCAGACAGGGAAAAGGGTCAGCCCCAGCATTTT. Translation gives CASRPDREKGQPQHF.

This rearrangement joins TRBV30 to TRBJ2-1; D is perhaps TRBD2 (6 bases). The CDR3 extends over 14 amino acids. Trimming removed 2 bases from V and 10 bases from J, with 18 bases in between. Germline loops: CDR1 GTSNPN, CDR2 SVGIG (reference sequence). DNA for the CDR3: TGTGCCTGGAGTCCGCAGAACTGGGCGGGGGAGCAGTTCTTC. Amino acids: CAWSPQNWAGEQFF.

The genes are TRBV29-1 and TRBJ2-2, with 15 positions matching TRBD2. V dropped 5 bases and J dropped 6; count of bases not matched to a gene: 10. The germline V gene has CDR1 SQVTM and CDR2 ANQGSEA. This CDR3 comprises 17 residues. CDR3 sequence (DNA): TGCAGCGTTTTCGGACTAGCGGGAGGGGAAGCGGCCGGGGAGCTGTTTTTT. Residues: CSVFGLAGGEAAGELFF.

The J gene is TRBJ2-1, the V gene TRBV4-3; 12 bases match TRBD2. Germline trimming cut 0 bases from V and 15 bases from J; bases unmatched to any gene: 9. Germline V CDR1 and CDR2: LGHNA, YSLEER. The CDR3 is 15 amino acids. CDR3 region: CASSQDLYLAGGLFF. The CDR3 DNA is TGCGCCAGCAGCCAAGACCTATACCTAGCGGGGGGGCTGTTCTTC.

The CDR3 protein is CASSSSPTLPGNTIYF. The DNA for the CDR3 is TGCGCCAGCAGCAGCTCCCCTACCCTGCCTGGAAACACCATATATTTT. The rearrangement links TRBV4-3 to TRBJ1-3; D ambiguous. The CDR3 runs to 16 residues. CDR1 is LGHNA, CDR2 YSLEER, per germline. Trimming removed 5 bases at V and 2 bases at J, with 16 bases between.

The J gene is TRBJ2-6, the V gene TRBV27; 7 nucleotides align to TRBD1. Per the germline V gene, CDR1 is MNHEY and CDR2 is SMNVEV (reference sequence). The CDR3 spans 18 residues. Trimming removed 0 bases from V and 0 bases from J; junction bases left unmatched: 5. The CDR3 DNA follows: TGTGCCAGCAGTTTATCGAGGGGGCCCATCTCTGGGGCCAACGTCCTGACTTTC. This sequence encodes CASSLSRGPISGANVLTF.

The gene calls are TRBV28 and TRBJ2-5; the match to TRBD2 covers 11 bases. This CDR3 contains 19 residues. The V and J ends lost 4 bases and 5 bases, in that order; junction bases with no gene match: 18. CDR1 is MDHEN and CDR2 is SYDVKM in the germline V gene. The CDR3 nucleotides are TGTGCCAGCAGTTCGGGGGGGACTAGCGGAGAGGGGGGCCGGGAGACCCAGTACTTC. Translated: CASSSGGTSGEGGRETQYF.

This chain joins TRBV7-6 and TRBJ1-5, with D perhaps TRBD1 (5 bases). Trimming took off 5 bases at V and 3 bases at J, with 14 bases between the two ends. Germline values: CDR1 SGHVS, CDR2 FNYEAQ. The CDR3 loop spans 15 amino acids. The CDR3 region has the DNA TGTGCCAGCAGCCCCACCCCGGGGGACAATCAGCCCCAGCATTTT. This sequence encodes CASSPTPGDNQPQHF.

The chain has TRBV11-1 and TRBJ2-5, with 7 bases identical to TRBD2. After removal of 1 base from V and 0 bases from J, the junction contained 8 bases not matched to a gene. This CDR3 is 17 amino acids long. Germline V lookup: CDR1 SGHAT, CDR2 FQDESV (reference sequence). CDR3 in amino acids: CASSLGLAEKYQETQYF. CDR3 bases: TGTGCCAGCAGCTTAGGGCTAGCGGAGAAGTACCAAGAGACCCAGTACTTC.

The J gene is TRBJ2-3, the V gene TRBV9; D remains ambiguous. Per germline, CDR1 SGDLS and CDR2 YYNGEE. The CDR3 length is 13 residues. V lost 0 bases and J lost 6, with 8 bases in between. The CDR3 DNA follows: TGTGCCAGCAGCGTAGATGCGGTGGATACGCAGTATTTT. The encoded protein is CASSVDAVDTQYF. Full variable domain (rest looked up from reference TRBV9 and TRBJ2-3): DSGVTQTPKHLITATGQRVTLRCSPRSGDLSVYWYQQSLDQGLQFLIQYYNGEERAKGNILERFSAQQFPDLHSELNLSSLELGDSALYFCASSVDAVDTQYFGPGTRLTVL.

The genes are TRBV25-1 and TRBJ2-7, with D possibly matching TRBD2 (5 bases). There are 13 residues in the CDR3. The germline CDR1 and CDR2 sequences are MGHDK and SYGVNS. The V end was cut by 6 bases, the J end by 4 bases, with 13 bases between. CDR3 protein: CASSPMGAYEQYF. The CDR3 coding sequence is TGTGCCAGCAGCCCGATGGGAGCTTACGAGCAGTACTTC.

The chain recombines TRBV7-9 with TRBJ2-7; D unresolved. The CDR3 covers 13 residues. Per the germline V gene, CDR1 is SEHNR and CDR2 is FQNEAQ (reference sequence). Between the trimmed V and J ends, which lost 5 bases and 6 bases, there was a span of 14 bases. CDR3 sequence: CASSPVRRGEQYF. For the CDR3, the DNA is TGTGCCAGCAGCCCGGTTCGCAGAGGCGAGCAGTACTTC. Full variable domain (missing parts from reference TRBV7-9 and TRBJ2-7): DTGVSQNPRHKITKRGQNVTFRCDPISEHNRLYWYRQTLGQGPEFLTYFQNEAQLEKSRLLSDRFSAERPKGSFSTLEIQRTEQGDSAMYLCASSPVRRGEQYFGPGTRLTVT.

This chain connects TRBV11-2 to TRBJ2-5; 11 bases match TRBD2. The V gene's germline CDR1 is SGHAT and CDR2 FQNNGV. With V trimmed by 1 base and J by 4 bases, 11 bases remained unmatched. The CDR3 loop spans 18 amino acids. The CDR3 DNA reads TGTGCCAGCAGCTTAGGGGTAGCGGGAGGGGACAGCCGAGAGACCCAGTACTTC. It encodes CASSLGVAGGDSRETQYF.

This chain's CDR3 is CASSLDGLGGQETQYF. The CDR3 nucleotides read TGTGCCAGCAGCCTTGACGGACTAGGGGGACAAGAGACCCAGTACTTC. The V and J genes are TRBV5-4 and TRBJ2-5, with D tentatively TRBD2 (7 bases). This CDR3 comprises 16 residues. V was pared by 4 bases and J by 2 bases, with 18 bases between. Germline CDR1 is SGHNT and CDR2 is YYREEE (reference sequence).